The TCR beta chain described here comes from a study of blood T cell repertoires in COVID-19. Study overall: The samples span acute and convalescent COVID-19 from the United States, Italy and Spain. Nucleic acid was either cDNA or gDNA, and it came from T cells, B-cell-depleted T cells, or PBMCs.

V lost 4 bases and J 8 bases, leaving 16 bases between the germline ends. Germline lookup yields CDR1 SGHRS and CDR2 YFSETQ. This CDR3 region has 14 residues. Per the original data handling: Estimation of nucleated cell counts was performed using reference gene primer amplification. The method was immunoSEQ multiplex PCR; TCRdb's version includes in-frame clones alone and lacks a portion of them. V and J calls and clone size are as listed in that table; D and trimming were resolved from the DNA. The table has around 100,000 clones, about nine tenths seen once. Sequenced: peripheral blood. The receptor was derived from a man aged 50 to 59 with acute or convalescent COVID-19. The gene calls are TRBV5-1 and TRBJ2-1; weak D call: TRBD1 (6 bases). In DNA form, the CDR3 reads TGCGCCAGCAGCGATCAACAGGGTAGCGATGAGCAGTTCTTC. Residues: CASSDQQGSDEQFF.